The present entry profiles one T cell receptor beta chain with its context. This entry is derived from a study of blood T cell repertoires in COVID-19. Patients of the Seattle cohort, enrolled during active infection, were followed longitudinally. TCRdb keeps only in-frame clones here, not all; method: immunoSEQ multiplex PCR. This sample yields 130,000 or so clones, of which roughly nine tenths are seen a single time; more than 2% belongs to the top ten. The V end was cut by 0 bases, the J end by 3 bases, with 13 bases between. The CDR3 has 16 amino acids. Germline CDR1 and CDR2: SGHRS and YFSETQ. Sequenced material: peripheral blood. The V gene is TRBV5-1, the J gene TRBJ2-1, with TRBD1 as a possible D gene (6 bases). The origin of this receptor is a human donor with COVID-19, enrolled during active disease. The donor label of this sample is uncertain. The CDR3 DNA is TGCGCCAGCAGCTTGGGGCCGGACAGAGACTACAATGAGCAGTTCTTC. This codes for CASSLGPDRDYNEQFF.